This T cell receptor beta chain was observed in a study of cytomegalovirus exposure and HLA in healthy donors. Germline CDR1 and CDR2: SNHLY and FYNNEI. The CDR3 has 14 residues. V was shortened by 7 bases and J by 4 bases, with 14 bases between the two germline ends. Whole-study results and caveats: Only CMV serostatus was available as immune exposure information. The authors later found TCR association rates varying by HLA locus, with DRB1 most and HLA-C fewest. Previous analysis showed most TCR beta V segments were productive about 87% or about 30% of the time.

This clone showed up just a few times. What it binds is not known. PCR was performed using 60 Vbeta and 13 Jbeta primers. Only in-frame clones appear in the TCRdb table, and some are missing; sequencing was by immunoSEQ multiplex PCR. Of nearly 200,000 clones in the sample, approximately 87% were seen once. The chain is built from TRBV2 and TRBJ2-1; D is unresolved. Specimen: PBMCs. The receptor was derived from a young man in good health and CMV-seronegative. The CDR3 loop is CASNHPDSYNEQFF. The CDR3 coding sequence is TGTGCCAGCAACCATCCTGACTCTTACAATGAGCAGTTCTTC. The whole variable domain, remainder taken from reference TRBV2 and TRBJ2-1, is EPEVTQTPSHQVTQMGQEVILRCVPISNHLYFYWYRQILGQKVEFLVSFYNNEISEKSEIFDDQFSVERPDGSNFTLKIRSTKLEDSAMYFCASNHPDSYNEQFFGPGTRLTVL.